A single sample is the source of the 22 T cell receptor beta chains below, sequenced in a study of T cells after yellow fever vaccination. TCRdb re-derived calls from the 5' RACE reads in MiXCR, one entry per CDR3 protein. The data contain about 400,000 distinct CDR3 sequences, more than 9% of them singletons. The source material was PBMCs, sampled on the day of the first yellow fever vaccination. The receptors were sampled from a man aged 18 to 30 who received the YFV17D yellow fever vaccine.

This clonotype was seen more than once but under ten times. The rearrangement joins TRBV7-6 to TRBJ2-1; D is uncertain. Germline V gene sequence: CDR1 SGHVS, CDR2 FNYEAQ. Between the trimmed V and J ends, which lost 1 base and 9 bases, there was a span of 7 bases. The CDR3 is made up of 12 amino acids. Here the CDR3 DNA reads TGTGCCAGCAGCTTAGTCCGTGCTGAGCAGTTCTTC. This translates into CASSLVRAEQFF. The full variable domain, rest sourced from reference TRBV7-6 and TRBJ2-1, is GAGVSQSPRYKVTKRGQDVALRCDPISGHVSLYWYRQALGQGPEFLTYFNYEAQQDKSGLPNDRFSAERPEGSISTLTIQRTEQRDSAMYRCASSLVRAEQFFGPGTRLTVL.

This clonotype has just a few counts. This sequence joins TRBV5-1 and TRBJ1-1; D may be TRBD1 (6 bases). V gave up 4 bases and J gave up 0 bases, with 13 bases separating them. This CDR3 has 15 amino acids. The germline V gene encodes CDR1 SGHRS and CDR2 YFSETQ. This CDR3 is CASSPGAIMNTEAFF. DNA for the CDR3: TGCGCCAGCAGCCCGGGGGCCATTATGAACACTGAAGCTTTCTTT.

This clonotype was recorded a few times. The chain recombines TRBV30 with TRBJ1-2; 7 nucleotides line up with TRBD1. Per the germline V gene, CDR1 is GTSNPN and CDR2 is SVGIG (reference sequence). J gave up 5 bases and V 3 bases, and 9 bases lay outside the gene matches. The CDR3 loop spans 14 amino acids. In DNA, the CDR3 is TGTGCCTGGAGGGGACAGCGGCGTCCTTATGGCTACACCTTC. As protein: CAWRGQRRPYGYTF.

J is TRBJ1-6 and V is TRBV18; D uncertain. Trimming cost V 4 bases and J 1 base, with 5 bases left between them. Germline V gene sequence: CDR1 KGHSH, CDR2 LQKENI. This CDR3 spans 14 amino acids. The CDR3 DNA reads TGTGCCAGCTCACAAAGATCCTATAATTCACCCCTCCACTTT. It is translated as CASSQRSYNSPLHF.

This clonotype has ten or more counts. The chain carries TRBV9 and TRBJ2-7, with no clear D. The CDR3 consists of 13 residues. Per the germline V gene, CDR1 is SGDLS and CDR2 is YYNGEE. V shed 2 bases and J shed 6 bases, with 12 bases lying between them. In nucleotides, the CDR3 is TGTGCCAGCAGCGTCGTCGCCGCCGGCGAGCAGTACTTC. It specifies CASSVVAAGEQYF.

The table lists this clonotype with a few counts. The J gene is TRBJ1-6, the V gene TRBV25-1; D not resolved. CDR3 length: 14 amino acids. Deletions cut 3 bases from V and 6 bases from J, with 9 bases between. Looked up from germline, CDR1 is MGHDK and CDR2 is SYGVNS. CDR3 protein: CASSDPQFNSPLHF. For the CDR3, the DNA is TGTGCCAGCAGTGATCCACAGTTTAATTCACCCCTCCACTTT.

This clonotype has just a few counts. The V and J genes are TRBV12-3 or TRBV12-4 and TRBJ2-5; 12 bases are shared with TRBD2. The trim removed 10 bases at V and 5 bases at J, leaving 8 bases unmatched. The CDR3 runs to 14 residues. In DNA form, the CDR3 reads TGTGCCACCAGGGCTAGCGGGGGGGGGGAGACCCAGTACTTC. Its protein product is CATRASGGGETQYF.

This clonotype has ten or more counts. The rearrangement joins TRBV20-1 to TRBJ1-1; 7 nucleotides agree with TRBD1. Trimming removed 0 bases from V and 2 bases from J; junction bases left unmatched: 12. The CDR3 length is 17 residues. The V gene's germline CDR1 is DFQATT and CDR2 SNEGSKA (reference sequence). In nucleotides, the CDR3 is TGCAGTGCTAGAGATACGGGCAGGGGGTCTATAAACACTGAAGCTTTCTTT. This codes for CSARDTGRGSINTEAFF.

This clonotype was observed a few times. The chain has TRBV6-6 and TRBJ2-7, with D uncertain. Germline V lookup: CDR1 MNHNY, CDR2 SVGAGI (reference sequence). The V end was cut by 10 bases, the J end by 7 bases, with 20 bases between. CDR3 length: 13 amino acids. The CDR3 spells CATTQGSLREQYV. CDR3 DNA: TGTGCCACTACACAAGGCTCCCTGAGGGAGCAGTACGTC.

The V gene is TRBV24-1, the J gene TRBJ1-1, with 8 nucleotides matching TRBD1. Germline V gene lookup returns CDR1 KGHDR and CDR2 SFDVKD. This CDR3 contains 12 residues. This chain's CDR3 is CTPSPQGAKAFF. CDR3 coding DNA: TGTACTCCCTCCCCCCAGGGGGCGAAAGCTTTCTTT.

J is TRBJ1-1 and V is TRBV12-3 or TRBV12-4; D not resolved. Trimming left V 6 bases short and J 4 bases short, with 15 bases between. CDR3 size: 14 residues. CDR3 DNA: TGTGCCAGCAGACGCAGTGGAGAAGGCACTGAAGCTTTCTTT. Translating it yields CASRRSGEGTEAFF.

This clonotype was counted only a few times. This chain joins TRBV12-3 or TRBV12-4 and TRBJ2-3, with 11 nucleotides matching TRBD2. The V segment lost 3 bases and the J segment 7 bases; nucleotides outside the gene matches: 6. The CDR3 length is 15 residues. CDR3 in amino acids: CASSLTSGEGNTQYF. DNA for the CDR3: TGTGCCAGCAGTTTGACTAGCGGGGAAGGGAATACGCAGTATTTT.

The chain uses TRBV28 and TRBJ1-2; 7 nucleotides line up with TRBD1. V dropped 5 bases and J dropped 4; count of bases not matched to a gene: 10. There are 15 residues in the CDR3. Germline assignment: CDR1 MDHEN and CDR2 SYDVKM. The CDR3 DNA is TGTGCCAGCAGTCCCGGGACAGCTTTTTCCTATGGCTACACCTTC. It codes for CASSPGTAFSYGYTF.

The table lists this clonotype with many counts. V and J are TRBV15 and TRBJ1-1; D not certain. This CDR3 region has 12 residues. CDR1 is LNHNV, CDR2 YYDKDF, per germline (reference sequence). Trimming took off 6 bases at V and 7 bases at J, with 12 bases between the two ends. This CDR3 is CATSPSLHEAFF. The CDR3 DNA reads TGTGCCACCAGTCCTTCTCTCCATGAAGCTTTCTTT. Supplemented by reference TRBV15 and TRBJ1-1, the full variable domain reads DAMVIQNPRYQVTQFGKPVTLSCSQTLNHNVMYWYQQKSSQAPKLLFHYYDKDFNNEADTPDNFQSRRPNTSFCFLDIRSPGLGDTAMYLCATSPSLHEAFFGQGTRLTVV.

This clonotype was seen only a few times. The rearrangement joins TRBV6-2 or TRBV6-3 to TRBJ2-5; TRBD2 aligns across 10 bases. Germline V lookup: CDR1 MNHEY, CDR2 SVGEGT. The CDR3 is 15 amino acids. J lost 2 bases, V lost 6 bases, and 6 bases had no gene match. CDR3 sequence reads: CASRRAGGPQETQYF. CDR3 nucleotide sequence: TGTGCCAGCAGAAGAGCGGGGGGGCCACAAGAGACCCAGTACTTC.

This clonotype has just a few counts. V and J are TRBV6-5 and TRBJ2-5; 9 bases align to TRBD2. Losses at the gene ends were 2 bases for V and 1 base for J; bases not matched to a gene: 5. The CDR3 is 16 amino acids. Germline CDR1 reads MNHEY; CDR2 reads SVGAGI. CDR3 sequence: CASSYGRGGLQETQYF. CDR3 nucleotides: TGTGCCAGCAGTTACGGGCGGGGGGGCCTCCAAGAGACCCAGTACTTC.

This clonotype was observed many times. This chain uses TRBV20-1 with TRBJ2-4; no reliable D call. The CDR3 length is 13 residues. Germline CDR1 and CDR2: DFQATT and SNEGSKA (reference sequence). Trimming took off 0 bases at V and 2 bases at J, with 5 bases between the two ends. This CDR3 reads CSAREITKNIQYF. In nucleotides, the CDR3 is TGCAGTGCTAGAGAGATCACCAAAAACATTCAGTACTTC.

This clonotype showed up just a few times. The CDR3, as DNA: TGTGCCAGCAGTTTACCGGGGACAGGGAAGGGTTACGAGCAGTACTTC. It translates to CASSLPGTGKGYEQYF. The chain couples TRBV6-5 to TRBJ2-7; the match to TRBD1 covers 9 bases. This CDR3 spans 16 amino acids. Trimming at V came to 4 bases and at J to 4 bases, leaving 11 bases not matched to a gene. The germline gives CDR1 MNHEY, CDR2 SVGAGI.

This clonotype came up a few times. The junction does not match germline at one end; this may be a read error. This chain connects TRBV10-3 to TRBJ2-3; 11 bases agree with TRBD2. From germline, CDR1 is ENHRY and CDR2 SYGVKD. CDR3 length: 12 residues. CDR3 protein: CAISEDLAGGHF. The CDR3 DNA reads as TGTGCCATCAGTGAGGACCTAGCGGGGGGCCATTTT.

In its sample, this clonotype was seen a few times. This CDR3 reads CASSLAARVYGYTF. DNA for the CDR3: TGTGCCAGCAGCTTAGCGGCCAGGGTCTATGGCTACACCTTC. V gene TRBV7-2 combines with J gene TRBJ1-2, with TRBD1 as a possible D gene (5 bases). The germline V gene encodes CDR1 SGHTA and CDR2 FQGNSA. This CDR3 has 14 residues. V was pared by 0 bases and J by 4 bases, with 9 bases between.

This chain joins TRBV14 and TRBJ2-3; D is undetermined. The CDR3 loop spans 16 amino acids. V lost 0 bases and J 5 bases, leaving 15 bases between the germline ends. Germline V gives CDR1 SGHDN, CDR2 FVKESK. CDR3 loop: CASSQDRRLTRDTQYF. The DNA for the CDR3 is TGTGCCAGCAGCCAAGATAGGCGACTGACTCGAGATACGCAGTATTTT.

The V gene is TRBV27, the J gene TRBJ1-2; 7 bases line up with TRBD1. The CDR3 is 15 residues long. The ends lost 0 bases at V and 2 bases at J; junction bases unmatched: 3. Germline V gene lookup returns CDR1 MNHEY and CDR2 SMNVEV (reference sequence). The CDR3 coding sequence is TGTGCCAGCAGTTTATCGACAGGGTGGAACTATGGCTACACCTTC. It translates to CASSLSTGWNYGYTF.